The rows below give T cell receptor beta chains drawn from one sample of a study of blood T cell repertoires in COVID-19. Sequencing used immunoSEQ multiplex PCR; TCRdb keeps in-frame clones, though not all of them. This table holds over 100,000 clones, approximately 85% found once. Sequencing was performed on peripheral blood. These receptors all come from a man between 65 and 85 years old with acute or convalescent COVID-19. Each CDR3 is given without its conserved first and last residue.

v_call cdr3_aa
TRBV6-5 ASSTRTDTDTQY
TRBV28 ASSLYGSGNQPQH
TRBV5-1 ASTNLQAGEGEQF
TRBV9 ASSVEGAKYNEQF
TRBV6-1 ASSESGGFGYT
TRBV11-1 ASSLPHGGEQY
TRBV28 ASSLIPRSASNQPQH
TRBV5-1 ASGTGTSGTYTQY
TRBV29-1 SVDRVYGYT
TRBV28 ATTGQGRWYGYT
TRBV6-5 ASSYYHREGRNEQY
TRBV4-2 ASSQIMMTSGRYDEQY
TRBV5-1 ASSLTYSSSGNTIY
TRBV7-9 ASSLDEGQPQH
TRBV27 ASSFQGNEKLF
TRBV9 ASTSGGLAGGRSTQY
TRBV6-5 ASSYPGTSGREY
TRBV6-5 ASTGGVTDTQY
TRBV19 ASSIPNSPLH
TRBV2 ASSARTANTGELF
TRBV4-2 ASSQDGQGVTDTQY
TRBV6-5 ASSSLGAGEDEQY
TRBV15 ATSSSSIQY
TRBV5-1 ASSLDISGNTIY
TRBV2 ASRLKGIAIY
TRBV28 ASSLAGGPGDTQY
TRBV29-1 SARVSPGYNSPLH
TRBV5-1 ASSPGSGVNTEAF
TRBV7-2 ASSLGGATEAF
TRBV6-4 ASSALRGSDTQY
TRBV19 ASSPARTGRKEKLF
TRBV5-6 ASSLIAGGTGELF
TRBV5-6 ASSYKPTGLSSYEQY
TRBV6-5 ASSYESGGYT
TRBV5-1 ASSLDLQGYYGYT
TRBV9 ASSGNGVGQPQH
TRBV28 ASRGDREKLF
TRBV3-1/TRBV3-2 ASSQAGTVSGNTIY
TRBV19 ASSIIGQGANEQF
TRBV11-3 ASSSRDRGLGEQY
TRBV7-9 ATTGTGSTDTQY
TRBV6-5 ASPTGGKGAF
TRBV10-3 AISRTSGAYNEQF
TRBV5-1 ASSPVSGQPQH
TRBV28 ATGQLNTEAF